Included here is one T cell receptor (beta chain) sequence, with context. This entry comes from a study of blood T cell repertoires in COVID-19. Overall study: Samples of COVID-19 (acute and convalescent) were obtained from the United States, Italy and Spain. Sample material is recorded as cDNA or gDNA derived from T cells, B-cell-depleted T cells, or PBMCs.

Germline CDR1 and CDR2: LGHNA and YSLEER. The CDR3 spans 17 residues. The V and J ends lost 0 bases and 2 bases, in that order; junction bases with no gene match: 7. Only in-frame clones appear in the TCRdb table, and some are missing; sequencing was by immunoSEQ multiplex PCR. The data contain roughly 280,000 clones, 87% of them singletons. Sequencing was done on a sample of peripheral blood. The V gene is TRBV4-3, the J gene TRBJ2-7, with 10 bases identical to TRBD2. The clonotype originates from a woman aged 45-59 years who had recovered from COVID-19. CDR3 residues: CASSQDLVAGGPYEQYF. The CDR3 DNA sequence: TGCGCCAGCAGCCAAGATCTGGTAGCGGGAGGACCCTACGAGCAGTACTTC.